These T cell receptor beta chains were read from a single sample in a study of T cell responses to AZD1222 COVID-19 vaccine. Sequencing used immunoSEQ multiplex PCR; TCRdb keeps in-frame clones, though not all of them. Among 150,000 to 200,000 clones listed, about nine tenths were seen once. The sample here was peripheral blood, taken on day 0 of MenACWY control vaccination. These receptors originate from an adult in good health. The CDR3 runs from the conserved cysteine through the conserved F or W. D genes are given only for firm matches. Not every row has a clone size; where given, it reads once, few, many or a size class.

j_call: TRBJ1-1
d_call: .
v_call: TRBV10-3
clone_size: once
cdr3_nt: TGTGCCATCAGCGGAGACAGCAACGGGGCAGGAAGCACTGAAGCTTTCTTT
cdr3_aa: CAISGDSNGAGSTEAFF

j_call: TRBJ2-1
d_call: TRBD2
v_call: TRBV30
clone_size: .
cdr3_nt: TGTGCCTGGAGTCTCGGGCGGGGGGCCTACAATGAGCAGTTCTTC
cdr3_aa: CAWSLGRGAYNEQFF

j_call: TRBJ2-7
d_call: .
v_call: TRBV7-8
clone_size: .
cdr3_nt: TGTGCCAGCAGCTTAGGGCGGGGAATCGAGCAGTACTTC
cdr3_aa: CASSLGRGIEQYF

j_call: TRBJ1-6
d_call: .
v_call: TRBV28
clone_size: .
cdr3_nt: TGTGCCAGCAGTTTATACAGGGACAATTCACCCCTCCACTTT
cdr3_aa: CASSLYRDNSPLHF

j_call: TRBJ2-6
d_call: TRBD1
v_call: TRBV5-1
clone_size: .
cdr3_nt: TGCGCCAGCAGCTCACAGGGGGCGCTGGGGGCCAACGTCCTGACTTTC
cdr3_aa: CASSSQGALGANVLTF

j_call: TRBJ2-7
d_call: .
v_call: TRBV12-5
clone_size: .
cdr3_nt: TGTGCTAGTGCGTTCTCCCCCTTACAGGGCAGGTCCTACGAGCAGTACTTC
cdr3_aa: CASAFSPLQGRSYEQYF

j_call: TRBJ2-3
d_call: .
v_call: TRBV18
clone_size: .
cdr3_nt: TGTGCCAGCTCACCAGCCGGTCCCTCCCCAGATACGCAGTATTTT
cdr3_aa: CASSPAGPSPDTQYF

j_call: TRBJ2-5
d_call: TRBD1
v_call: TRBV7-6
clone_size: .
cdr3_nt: TGTGCCAGCAGCTTAAATCCCCAGGGGGCTGGGGAGACCCAGTACTTC
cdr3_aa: CASSLNPQGAGETQYF

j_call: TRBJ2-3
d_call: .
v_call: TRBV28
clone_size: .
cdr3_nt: TGTGCCAGCAGTTTGGTAGGCACAGATACGCAGTATTTT
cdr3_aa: CASSLVGTDTQYF

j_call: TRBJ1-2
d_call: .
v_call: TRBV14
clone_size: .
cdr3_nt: TGTGCCAGCAGCCAAGGCGTGGCAGGCAACTATGGCTACACCTTC
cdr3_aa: CASSQGVAGNYGYTF

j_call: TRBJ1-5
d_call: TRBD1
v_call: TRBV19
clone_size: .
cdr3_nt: TGTGCCAGTAGTATGGGGACAGACAGGGCTCAGCCCCAGCATTTT
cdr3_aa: CASSMGTDRAQPQHF

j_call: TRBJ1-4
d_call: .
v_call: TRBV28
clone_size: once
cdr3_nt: TGTGCCAGCAGTTTCGGGGCCTTTCAAAGTGCTAATGAAAAACTGTTTTTT
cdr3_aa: CASSFGAFQSANEKLFF

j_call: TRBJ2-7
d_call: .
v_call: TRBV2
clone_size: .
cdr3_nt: TGTGCCAGCAGCAGGGCCTACGAGCAGTACTTC
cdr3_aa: CASSRAYEQYF

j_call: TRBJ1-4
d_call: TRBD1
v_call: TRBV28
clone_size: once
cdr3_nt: TGTGCCAGCAGTCCCTCGACAGGGGCAGCTGAAAAACTGTTTTTT
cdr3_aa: CASSPSTGAAEKLFF

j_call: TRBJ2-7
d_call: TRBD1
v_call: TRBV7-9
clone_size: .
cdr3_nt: TGTGCCAGCAGCGCACGACAGGGACCCTACGAGCAGTACTTC
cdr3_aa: CASSARQGPYEQYF

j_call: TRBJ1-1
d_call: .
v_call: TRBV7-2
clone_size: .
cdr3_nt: TGTGCCAGCAGCTTAGTTGGGAGGGGGGGCGTGGACACTGAAGCTTTCTTT
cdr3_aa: CASSLVGRGGVDTEAFF

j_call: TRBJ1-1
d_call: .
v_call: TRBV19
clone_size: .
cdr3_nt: TGTGCCAGTAGTATAAGGGCAGGTAACACTGAAGCTTTCTTT
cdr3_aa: CASSIRAGNTEAFF